This is a list of T cell receptor beta chains from one sample in a study of response to subunit inactivated influenza vaccine. TCRdb analysed the RT-PCR reads with MiXCR anew, one entry per CDR3 protein. This sample has some 500,000 distinct CDR3 sequences, with 10% to 15% found just once. The material sequenced was PBMCs from blood, taken 40 to 50 days after vaccination. Every receptor here comes from a man aged 45-65 years who received an inactivated influenza vaccine. CDR3s include the opening cysteine and the closing phenylalanine or tryptophan. Each record gives: V gene, clone size, J gene, D gene, CDR3 DNA, CDR3 protein. The D gene is left open where the match is weak. Only part of the rows carry a size: once, few, many, or a class if the clone is expanded.

TRBV20-1	few	TRBJ1-1	.	TGCAGTGGCCTCCGGGCCCCCCAAGCTTTCTTT	CSGLRAPQAFF
TRBV27	.	TRBJ1-3	.	TGTGCCAGCAGTTTGCGGGGATACGGCGCTGGAAACACCATATATTTT	CASSLRGYGAGNTIYF
TRBV29-1	.	TRBJ2-3	.	TGCAGCGTCCGCCCGGGGTCCACAGATACGCAGTATTTT	CSVRPGSTDTQYF
TRBV20-1	few	TRBJ2-1	.	TGCAGTGCTAAGCCTCTTAGCAATAACAATGAGCAGTTCTTC	CSAKPLSNNNEQFF
TRBV7-2	many	TRBJ2-7	.	TGTGCCAGCAGGATCACCTACGAGCAGTACTTC	CASRITYEQYF
TRBV10-3	few	TRBJ2-7	TRBD1	TGTGCCATCAGGGGACAGGAGAACTACGAGCAGTACTTC	CAIRGQENYEQYF
TRBV7-8	many	TRBJ2-7	.	TGTGCCAGCAGCTTAGTTCGTCCCATCAACTACGAGCAGTACTTC	CASSLVRPINYEQYF
TRBV19	few	TRBJ2-7	TRBD1	TGTGCCAGTAGTACGGACGCCGGGACAGGGGGCTACGAGCAGTACTTC	CASSTDAGTGGYEQYF
TRBV27	few	TRBJ1-2	.	TGTGCCAGCAGTAGCCCCGGCCTCTATGGCTACACCTTC	CASSSPGLYGYTF
TRBV4-3	.	TRBJ1-2	TRBD1	TGCGCCAGCAGCCAAGGGACAGGCCTAGCTAACTATGGCTACACCTTC	CASSQGTGLANYGYTF
TRBV11-2	.	TRBJ2-1	TRBD2	TGTGCCAGCAGCTTAGAGGGGACTAGCGGGGCTTACAATGAGCAGTTCTTC	CASSLEGTSGAYNEQFF
TRBV15	many	TRBJ2-1	.	TGTGCCACCAGCAGACAGGGGCCGGGTTTGTATGGTGAGCAGTTCTTC	CATSRQGPGLYGEQFF
TRBV5-1	.	TRBJ1-4	.	TGCGCCAGCAGCCCCGGGTCTGCGGTAACTAATGAAAAACTGTTTTTT	CASSPGSAVTNEKLFF
TRBV12-3/TRBV12-4	many	TRBJ2-1	.	TGTGCCAGCAGTTTAGACGGGAGAAGCTACAATGAGCAGTTCTTC	CASSLDGRSYNEQFF
TRBV5-1	.	TRBJ2-1	TRBD2	TGCGCCAGCAGCTTGGATCCGGGGGGCTACAATGAGCAGTTCTTC	CASSLDPGGYNEQFF
TRBV6-5	.	TRBJ2-1	TRBD2	TGTGCCAGCAGTTCCAGCAGGGGAAGCGGGGGTGAGCAGTTCTTC	CASSSSRGSGGEQFF
TRBV20-1	.	TRBJ2-1	TRBD2	TGCAGTGCCACCGGGACTAGCGGGGCACACAATGAGCAGTTCTTC	CSATGTSGAHNEQFF
TRBV2	many	TRBJ2-1	TRBD2	TGTGCCAGCAGACAAGCGGGGGCCTACAATGAGCAGTTCTTC	CASRQAGAYNEQFF
TRBV6-1	many	TRBJ1-4	.	TGTGCCAGCAGTGGTGCAGGGGCCCGACTGCTGTTTTTT	CASSGAGARLLFF
TRBV4-1	few	TRBJ1-5	.	TGCGCCAGCAGCCAAGCCCAGGGTGATCAGCCCCAGCATTTT	CASSQAQGDQPQHF
TRBV5-1	.	TRBJ2-1	.	TGCGCCAGCAGCTTGGTCGGACTTTCCTACAATGAGCAGTTCTTC	CASSLVGLSYNEQFF
TRBV2	few	TRBJ2-3	.	TGTGCCAGCAGCGACAGGCGCACAGATACGCAGTATTTT	CASSDRRTDTQYF
TRBV12-3/TRBV12-4	few	TRBJ2-1	.	TGTGCCAGCACTTGGACGTGGCGAGAGCAGTTCTTC	CASTWTWREQFF
TRBV12-3/TRBV12-4	few	TRBJ1-1	.	TGTGCCAGCAGTTTCTTCCAGAACACTGAAGCTTTCTTT	CASSFFQNTEAFF
TRBV10-3	.	TRBJ2-7	TRBD2	TGTGCCATCGAGCGGGAGGACTCCTACGAGCAGTACTTC	CAIEREDSYEQYF
TRBV7-3	.	TRBJ2-3	TRBD1	TGTGCCAGCAGCCTAACAGGGGTCAACACAGATACGCAGTATTTT	CASSLTGVNTDTQYF
TRBV7-8	.	TRBJ1-5	.	TGTGCCAGCAGCAGTGACACAGGTCTCCTTAGCAATCAGCCCCAGCATTTT	CASSSDTGLLSNQPQHF
TRBV20-1	few	TRBJ2-3	.	TGCAGTGGGCAGAGCACAGATACGCAGTATTTT	CSGQSTDTQYF
TRBV6-2/TRBV6-3	.	TRBJ1-1	TRBD1	TGTGCCAGCAGTCAGAGAGGGGGCATGAACACTGAAGCTTTCTTT	CASSQRGGMNTEAFF
TRBV12-3/TRBV12-4	.	TRBJ2-6	.	TGTGCCAGCAGTCTGGGCTCCCATGCCAACGTCCTGACTTTC	CASSLGSHANVLTF
TRBV3-1	few	TRBJ1-1	.	TGTGCCAGCAGCCAAGTGGCCCCGAACACTGAAGCTTTCTTT	CASSQVAPNTEAFF
TRBV5-6	few	TRBJ2-3	TRBD2	TGTGCAACTAGCGGGGGGGTTTTTCCCAGCACAGATACGCAGTATTTT	CATSGGVFPSTDTQYF
TRBV7-2	few	TRBJ1-5	.	TGTGCCAGCAGCTCAGAGTTGTTCAATCAGCCCCAGCATTTT	CASSSELFNQPQHF
TRBV20-1	.	TRBJ2-1	TRBD1	TGCAGTGCCCTGACAGGGGGCGGCAATGAGCAGTTCTTC	CSALTGGGNEQFF
TRBV15	many	TRBJ2-6	.	TGTGCCACCAGCAGAGATGGCGAAGTAGTTTTATCTGGGGCCAACGTCCTGACTTTC	CATSRDGEVVLSGANVLTF
TRBV4-2	few	TRBJ2-3	TRBD1	TGTGCCAGCAGCCTTATGTCCGGGACAGGGGATTTTGATACGCAGTATTTT	CASSLMSGTGDFDTQYF
TRBV12-3/TRBV12-4	.	TRBJ2-7	.	TGTGCCAGCAGGGACCCATTCCGGGGGGCGCGGGAGCAGTACTTC	CASRDPFRGAREQYF
TRBV7-9	many	TRBJ2-1	TRBD2	TGTGCCAGCAGCAGGACTAGCGGGGGCCATGAGCAGTTCTTC	CASSRTSGGHEQFF
TRBV5-1	few	TRBJ2-3	.	TGCGCCAGCAGCTTAGCAAATACGCGCACAGATACGCAGTATTTT	CASSLANTRTDTQYF
TRBV15	many	TRBJ1-6	.	TGTGCCACCAGCCCCCAGGGGTCACCCCTCCACTTT	CATSPQGSPLHF
TRBV5-6	few	TRBJ2-2	.	TGTGCCAGCACCATATTCGGACTACCGAACACCGGGGAGCTGTTTTTT	CASTIFGLPNTGELFF
TRBV29-1	.	TRBJ2-5	.	TGCAGCGTTGAGGGCAGGGACGCAGGAATCATCCAAGAGACCCAGTACTTC	CSVEGRDAGIIQETQYF
TRBV6-1	many	TRBJ2-4	.	TGTGCCAGCAGTCAAACAGGGTCCGGCATTCAGTACTTC	CASSQTGSGIQYF
TRBV9	few	TRBJ1-2	.	TGTGCCAGCAGCGTCCGCTCGGCTGGGGGAGTGGGTGTCTATGGCTACACCTTC	CASSVRSAGGVGVYGYTF
TRBV4-1	.	TRBJ2-7	TRBD2	TGCGCCAGCAGCCAAGATCCAGCGGGAGGCATCTCCTACGAGCAGTACTTC	CASSQDPAGGISYEQYF
TRBV5-1	few	TRBJ2-5	TRBD2	TGCGCCAGCAGCTTGTGGCTAGCGGGAGCAGAGACCCAGTACTTC	CASSLWLAGAETQYF
TRBV20-1	many	TRBJ2-3	TRBD2	TGCAGTGCTTGGGCGGGGGGCCTTAGCACAGATACGCAGTATTTT	CSAWAGGLSTDTQYF
TRBV5-4	few	TRBJ2-2	TRBD2	TGTGCCAGCAGTTTGGCTAGCGGAACCGGGGAGCTGTTTTTT	CASSLASGTGELFF
TRBV29-1	.	TRBJ1-2	.	TGCAGCGGTTTAACAGGGAACTATGGCTACACCTTC	CSGLTGNYGYTF
TRBV5-1	few	TRBJ1-1	.	TGCGCCAGCAGCTCCCCAGGCATGAACACTGAAGCTTTCTTT	CASSSPGMNTEAFF
TRBV11-2	few	TRBJ2-7	TRBD1	TGTGCCAGCAGCGTCAACAGGGGGACCGACTCCTACGAGCAGTACTTC	CASSVNRGTDSYEQYF